The next 26 T cell receptor beta chains were all read from a single sample in a study of STAT5B mutations in CD4+ large granular lymphocyte leukemia. Profiling relied on immunoSEQ multiplex PCR, and the TCRdb table lists in-frame clones only, not all of them. The sample shows about 25,000 clones, 74% of them seen only once. Material: CD4+ T cells from blood buffy coats. The receptor set was obtained from a human donor in good health.

This clone has only a few counts. The rearrangement links TRBV6-1 to TRBJ1-2; D is unresolved. V dropped 5 bases and J dropped 4 bases, with 11 bases sitting between them. Germline CDR1 and CDR2: MNHNS and SASEGT. This CDR3 has 13 amino acids. CDR3 sequence reads: CASSNSLAYGYTF. CDR3 DNA sequence: TGTGCCAGCAGTAATAGCCTGGCCTATGGCTACACCTTC.

The CDR3 sequence is CATSSSRDTLNTDTQYF. In DNA, the CDR3 is TGTGCCACCAGCAGTTCCCGGGACACCCTAAACACAGATACGCAGTATTTT. The gene calls are TRBV15 and TRBJ2-3; maybe TRBD1 (6 bases). Trimming stripped 3 bases from V and 2 bases from J, with 18 bases between. Germline V gene sequence: CDR1 LNHNV, CDR2 YYDKDF (reference sequence). The CDR3 is 17 amino acids.

This CDR3 reads CASSVRQVSGNTIYF. CDR3 bases: TGTGCCAGCAGCGTGAGACAGGTCTCTGGAAACACCATATATTTT. The chain joins TRBV11-1 to TRBJ1-3; D is perhaps TRBD1 (6 bases). CDR3 length: 15 residues. Germline V gene lookup returns CDR1 SGHAT and CDR2 FQDESV (reference sequence). Trimming pared 5 bases from V and 0 bases from J, leaving 11 bases between. The entire variable domain, with the rest obtained from reference TRBV11-1 and TRBJ1-3, is as follows: EAEVAQSPRYKITEKSQAVAFWCDPISGHATLYWYRQILGQGPELLVQFQDESVVDDSQLPKDRFSAERLKGVDSTLKIQPAELGDSAMYLCASSVRQVSGNTIYFGEGSWLTVV.

The V gene is TRBV7-2, the J gene TRBJ2-1, with 8 nucleotides matching TRBD2. V gave up 5 bases and J gave up 4 bases; unmatched junction bases: 7. The germline V gene has CDR1 SGHTA and CDR2 FQGNSA. This CDR3 region has 15 residues. CDR3: CASSGAGVGYNEQFF. In DNA, the CDR3 is TGTGCCAGCAGCGGAGCGGGAGTAGGTTACAATGAGCAGTTCTTC.

This sequence joins TRBV5-6 and TRBJ2-3, with D uncertain. V lost 2 bases and J 0 bases, leaving 7 bases between the germline ends. Germline values: CDR1 SGHDT, CDR2 YYEEEE. The CDR3 loop spans 14 amino acids. CDR3 coding DNA: TGTGCCAGCAGCTTCCTACTGAGCACAGATACGCAGTATTTT. Protein sequence: CASSFLLSTDTQYF. The variable domain in full, with the rest retrieved from reference TRBV5-6 and TRBJ2-3, is DAGVTQSPTHLIKTRGQQVTLRCSPKSGHDTVSWYQQALGQGPQFIFQYYEEEERQRGNFPDRFSGHQFPNYSSELNVNALLLGDSALYLCASSFLLSTDTQYFGPGTRLTVL.

This clone has just a few counts. The chain has TRBV28 and TRBJ2-7, with 9 bases lining up with TRBD1. The CDR3 length is 15 residues. The ends lost 5 bases at V and 1 base at J; junction bases unmatched: 6. Germline lookup yields CDR1 MDHEN and CDR2 SYDVKM. CDR3 sequence (DNA): TGTGCCAGCAGTGGGCTCGGGACAGGGTCCTACGAGCAGTACTTC. It yields the protein CASSGLGTGSYEQYF.

This rearrangement joins TRBV19 to TRBJ2-5; possible D gene TRBD2, 6 bases. V was clipped by 9 bases and J by 2 bases, with 16 bases between them. Germline lookup yields CDR1 LNHDA and CDR2 SQIVND (reference sequence). This CDR3 is built from 14 residues. The chain's CDR3 is CASQRRLGQETQYF. The CDR3 nucleotides read TGTGCCAGCCAAAGGAGACTAGGGCAAGAGACCCAGTACTTC.

J is TRBJ1-1 and V is TRBV7-2; 8 bases are shared with TRBD1. The CDR3 has 14 amino acids. Per germline, CDR1 SGHTA and CDR2 FQGNSA. With V trimmed by 5 bases and J by 5 bases, 7 bases remained unmatched. CDR3 bases: TGTGCCAGCAGCCTCAGGGGGCTGGGGACTGAAGCTTTCTTT. Its translation is CASSLRGLGTEAFF.

This clone was picked up a small number of times. This chain joins TRBV4-1 and TRBJ1-2; a weak D match, TRBD1 (5 bases). The germline CDR1 and CDR2 sequences are MGHRA and YSYEKL. This CDR3 comprises 12 residues. V lost 5 bases to trimming and J lost 8 bases, with 12 bases between them. The CDR3: CASSGDGTGYTF. DNA for the CDR3: TGCGCCAGCAGCGGGGACGGGACCGGCTACACCTTC.

The genes are TRBV4-1 and TRBJ2-5, with D perhaps assigned TRBD1 or TRBD2 (5 bases each). The CDR3 has 15 amino acids. The ends were cut back, 0 bases at V and 4 bases at J, with 12 bases in the middle. In germline, CDR1 is MGHRA, CDR2 YSYEKL. This CDR3 is CASSQDTRGRETQYF. CDR3 nucleotide sequence: TGCGCCAGCAGCCAAGATACTAGGGGTAGAGAGACCCAGTACTTC.

The chain joins TRBV5-1 to TRBJ2-2; D possibly uses TRBD1 or TRBD2 (6 bases each). The CDR3 consists of 17 residues. V lost 2 bases to trimming and J lost 4 bases, with 18 bases between them. Germline-derived CDR1 and CDR2 are SGHRS and YFSETQ. CDR3 loop: CASSFTRRGRTTGELFF. The CDR3 nucleotides read TGCGCCAGCAGCTTTACTAGACGGGGGCGTACCACCGGGGAGCTGTTTTTT.

V and J are TRBV28 and TRBJ1-5, with a weak D call TRBD1 (5 bases). Trimming removed 4 bases from V and 11 bases from J, with 24 bases in between. CDR3 size: 16 residues. Per the germline V gene, CDR1 is MDHEN and CDR2 is SYDVKM. The CDR3 bases are TGTGCCAGCAGTTCTCATGCCAGGGCCCCAACGGTGTCCCAGCATTTT. Its translation: CASSSHARAPTVSQHF.

This clone rates as medium-sized (0.01 to 0.1%). The V and J genes are TRBV7-6 and TRBJ2-5; perhaps TRBD1 as D (6 bases). The CDR3 covers 14 residues. V lost 5 bases and J 4 bases, leaving 14 bases between the germline ends. Germline V CDR1 and CDR2: SGHVS, FNYEAQ. The CDR3 is CASSINQGRETQYF. The CDR3 coding sequence is TGTGCCAGCAGCATAAACCAGGGGAGAGAGACCCAGTACTTC. Full variable domain (remainder filled in from reference TRBV7-6 and TRBJ2-5): GAGVSQSPRYKVTKRGQDVALRCDPISGHVSLYWYRQALGQGPEFLTYFNYEAQQDKSGLPNDRFSAERPEGSISTLTIQRTEQRDSAMYRCASSINQGRETQYFGPGTRLLVL.

The chain's CDR3 is CASSLSGARETQYF. CDR3 in DNA: TGCGCCAGCAGCTTGTCGGGGGCCAGGGAGACCCAGTACTTC. The rearrangement joins TRBV5-1 to TRBJ2-5, with D possibly called TRBD1 or TRBD2 (6 bases each). Trimming stripped 1 base from V and 5 bases from J, with 12 bases between. The CDR3 is 14 amino acids. Germline loops: CDR1 SGHRS, CDR2 YFSETQ.

This sequence joins TRBV6-5 and TRBJ1-1; D is perhaps TRBD1 (5 bases). CDR3 length equals 14 residues. V was cut by 6 bases and J by 4 bases, with 15 bases left in between. Germline loops: CDR1 MNHEY, CDR2 SVGAGI. This CDR3 reads CASSPGGRFTEAFF. The CDR3 bases are TGTGCCAGCAGCCCGGGGGGTAGGTTCACTGAAGCTTTCTTT.

The rearrangement uses TRBV10-2 and TRBJ2-7, with D possibly being TRBD2 (6 bases). This CDR3 has 15 amino acids. CDR1 and CDR2 (germline): WSHSY, SAAADI. Trimming took off 8 bases at V and 0 bases at J, with 17 bases between the two ends. The DNA for the CDR3 is TGCGCCAGCGCCAATAGCGGATCCCGCTCCTACGAGCAGTACTTC. Residues: CASANSGSRSYEQYF.

V usage is TRBV5-4 and J usage is TRBJ2-5; 8 positions match TRBD1. CDR3 size: 15 residues. Germline V lookup: CDR1 SGHNT, CDR2 YYREEE (reference sequence). V lost 4 bases, J lost 4 bases, and 9 bases stayed unmatched. CDR3 loop: CASSGQGRPGETQYF. In DNA, the CDR3 is TGTGCCAGCAGCGGACAGGGTCGGCCGGGAGAGACCCAGTACTTC.

The chain combines TRBV9 with TRBJ1-2; no reliable D call. The CDR3 totals 18 residues. Looked up from germline, CDR1 is SGDLS and CDR2 is YYNGEE. V dropped 0 bases and J dropped 2 bases, with 20 bases sitting between them. CDR3 coding DNA: TGTGCCAGCAGCGTAGTAGCGGCCCCCGTCAGGATGAACTATGGCTACACCTTC. Translating gives CASSVVAAPVRMNYGYTF.

In its sample, this clone was seen once. This sequence joins TRBV29-1 and TRBJ2-1; 9 positions match TRBD2. The CDR3 spans 13 residues. The trim removed 5 bases at V and 7 bases at J, leaving 6 bases unmatched. The germline V gene encodes CDR1 SQVTM and CDR2 ANQGSEA. CDR3 sequence (DNA): TGCAGCGTTCGGGCTAGCGGGACTAATGAGCAGTTCTTC. Protein product: CSVRASGTNEQFF.

A single count supports this clone. The chain uses TRBV28 and TRBJ2-2; the D is unclear. Trimming took off 1 base at V and 4 bases at J, with 13 bases between the two ends. Germline V lookup: CDR1 MDHEN, CDR2 SYDVKM. This CDR3 contains 16 residues. The CDR3 DNA follows: TGTGCCAGCAGTTTATCGGCAGTAATTAGCACCGGGGAGCTGTTTTTT. Its protein product is CASSLSAVISTGELFF.

The chain is built from TRBV19 and TRBJ2-3; D gene ambiguous. The CDR3 consists of 15 residues. Trimming cost V 6 bases and J 4 bases, with 17 bases left between them. The germline V gene encodes CDR1 LNHDA and CDR2 SQIVND (reference sequence). Written as DNA, the CDR3 is TGTGCCAGTAGACGCGCCACGGCACGGCCAGATACGCAGTATTTT. Amino acid sequence: CASRRATARPDTQYF.

DNA of the CDR3: TGTGCCAGCAGCACACGTGGACAGGGGCGCTCACCCCTCCACTTT. This codes for CASSTRGQGRSPLHF. This chain joins TRBV28 and TRBJ1-6; TRBD1 agrees at 9 bases. Trimming took 6 bases from V and 10 from J; bases not matched to a gene: 10. The CDR3 runs to 15 residues. Germline lookup yields CDR1 MDHEN and CDR2 SYDVKM.

The J gene is TRBJ2-1, the V gene TRBV20-1; D gene uncertain. Trimming shortened V by 6 bases and J by 2 bases, and 5 bases separated the two germline ends. This CDR3 is 11 amino acids long. The germline CDR1 and CDR2 sequences are DFQATT and SNEGSKA (reference sequence). CDR3 in amino acids: CSAWPYNEQFF. CDR3 DNA sequence: TGCAGTGCCTGGCCCTACAATGAGCAGTTCTTC.

This clone showed up just once. An end of the junction does not agree with germline; a read error may underlie this. This chain uses TRBV6-1 with TRBJ2-7, with D perhaps TRBD2 (5 bases). The CDR3 totals 12 residues. Germline V gives CDR1 MNHNS, CDR2 SASEGT. CDR3 sequence: CASIGEIGEQYF. The CDR3, as DNA: TGTGCTAGCATTGGGGAGATAGGCGAGCAGTACTTC.

The V gene is TRBV11-2, the J gene TRBJ1-2; tentatively, D is TRBD1 (6 bases). The CDR3 runs 17 residues. V gave up 6 bases and J gave up 0 bases, with 20 bases separating them. Germline CDR1 and CDR2: SGHAT and FQNNGV. Here the CDR3 reads CASRNSSQGPANYGYTF. Written as DNA, the CDR3 is TGTGCCAGCAGGAATTCCTCACAGGGCCCAGCTAACTATGGCTACACCTTC.

The chain has TRBV7-2 and TRBJ1-4; 8 positions match TRBD1. The junction had 6 bases not matched to a gene; V was cut back by 2 bases and J by 7 bases. This CDR3 has 15 amino acids. Germline values: CDR1 SGHTA, CDR2 FQGNSA. The CDR3 here is CASSLTGGYGEKLFF. The CDR3 nucleotides are TGTGCCAGCAGCTTAACAGGGGGGTACGGTGAAAAACTGTTTTTT.